This T cell receptor beta chain was sequenced during a study of response to subunit inactivated influenza vaccine. V shed 4 bases and J shed 6 bases, with 7 bases lying between them. The CDR3 consists of 13 residues. In germline, CDR1 is MNHEY, CDR2 SMNVEV (reference sequence). TCRdb re-called the RT-PCR reads with MiXCR, one entry per CDR3 protein. The sample has around 470,000 distinct CDR3 sequences; 6% to 9% are singletons. This clonotype was counted many times. The V gene is TRBV27, the J gene TRBJ1-6; unclear D gene. Here the sequenced sample was PBMCs from blood, taken less than 25 months after vaccination. The TCR sequence derives from a man between 45 and 75 years old who received an inactivated influenza vaccine. The CDR3 DNA is TGTGCCAGCAGTTCCAGGCCTAATTCACCCCTCCACTTT. Its protein is CASSSRPNSPLHF.